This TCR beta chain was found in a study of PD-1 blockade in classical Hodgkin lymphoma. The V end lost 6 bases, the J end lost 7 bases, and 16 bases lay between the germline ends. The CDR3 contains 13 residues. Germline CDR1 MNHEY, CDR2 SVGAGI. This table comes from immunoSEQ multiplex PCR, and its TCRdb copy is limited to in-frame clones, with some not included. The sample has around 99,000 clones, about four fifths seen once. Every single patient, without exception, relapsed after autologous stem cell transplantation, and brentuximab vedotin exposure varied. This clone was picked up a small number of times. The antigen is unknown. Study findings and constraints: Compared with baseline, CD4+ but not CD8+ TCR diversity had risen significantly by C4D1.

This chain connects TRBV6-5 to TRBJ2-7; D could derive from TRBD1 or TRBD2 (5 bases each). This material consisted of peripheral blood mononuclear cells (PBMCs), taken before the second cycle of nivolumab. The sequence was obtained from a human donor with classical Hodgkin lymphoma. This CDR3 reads CASSRDRLGEQYF. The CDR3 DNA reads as TGTGCCAGCAGCCGGGACCGCCTAGGGGAGCAGTACTTC.